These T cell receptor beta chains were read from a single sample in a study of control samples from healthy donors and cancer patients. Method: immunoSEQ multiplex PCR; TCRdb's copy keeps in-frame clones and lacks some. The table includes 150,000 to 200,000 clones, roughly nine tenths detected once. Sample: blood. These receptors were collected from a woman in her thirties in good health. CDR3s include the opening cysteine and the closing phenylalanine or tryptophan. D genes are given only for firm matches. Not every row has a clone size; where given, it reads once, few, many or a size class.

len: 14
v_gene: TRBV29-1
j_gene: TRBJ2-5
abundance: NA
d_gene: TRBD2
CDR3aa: CSVALGLAGETQYF
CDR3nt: TGCAGCGTTGCCCTAGGACTAGCGGGAGAGACCCAGTACTTC

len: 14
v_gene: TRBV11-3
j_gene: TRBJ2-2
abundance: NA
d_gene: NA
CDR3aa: CASSPRTVPGELFF
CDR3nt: TGTGCCAGCAGCCCACGGACGGTCCCCGGGGAGCTGTTTTTT

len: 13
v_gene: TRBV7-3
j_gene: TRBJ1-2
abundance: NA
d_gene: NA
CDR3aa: CASSFGGNYGYTF
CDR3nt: TGTGCCAGCAGCTTTGGCGGGAACTATGGCTACACCTTC

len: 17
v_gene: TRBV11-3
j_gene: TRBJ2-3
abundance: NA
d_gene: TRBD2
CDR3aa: CASSLEGGSRHTDTQYF
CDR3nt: TGTGCCAGCAGCTTAGAAGGCGGGAGTCGACACACAGATACGCAGTATTTT

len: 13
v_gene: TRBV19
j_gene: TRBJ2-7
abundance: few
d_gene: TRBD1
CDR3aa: CASRGQVSYEQYF
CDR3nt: TGTGCCAGTAGGGGACAGGTTTCCTACGAGCAGTACTTC

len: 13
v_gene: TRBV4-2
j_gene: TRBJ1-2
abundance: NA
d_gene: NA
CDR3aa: CASSQDSDYGYTF
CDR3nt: TGTGCCAGCAGCCAAGACAGTGACTATGGCTACACCTTC

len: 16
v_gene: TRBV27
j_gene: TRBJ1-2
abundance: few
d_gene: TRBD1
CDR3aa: CASSSYGQETNYGYTF
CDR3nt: TGTGCCAGCAGTTCTTATGGACAGGAGACTAACTATGGCTACACCTTC

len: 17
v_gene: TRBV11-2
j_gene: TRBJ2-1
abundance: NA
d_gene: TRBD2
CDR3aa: CASSPRLAGVVRNEQFF
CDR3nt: TGTGCCAGCAGCCCGAGACTAGCGGGAGTTGTCCGTAATGAGCAGTTCTTC

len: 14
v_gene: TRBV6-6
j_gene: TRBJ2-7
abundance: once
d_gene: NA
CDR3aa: CASSRGGARDEQYF
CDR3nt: TGTGCCAGCAGTAGGGGGGGGGCGCGCGACGAGCAGTACTTC

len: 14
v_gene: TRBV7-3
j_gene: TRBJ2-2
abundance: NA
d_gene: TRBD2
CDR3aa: CASSLEAGIGELFF
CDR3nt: TGTGCCAGCAGCTTAGAAGCGGGAATCGGGGAGCTGTTTTTT

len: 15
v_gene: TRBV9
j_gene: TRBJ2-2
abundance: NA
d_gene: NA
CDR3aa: CASSGAIGFAGELFF
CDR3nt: TGTGCCAGCAGCGGGGCTATCGGGTTCGCGGGGGAGCTGTTTTTT

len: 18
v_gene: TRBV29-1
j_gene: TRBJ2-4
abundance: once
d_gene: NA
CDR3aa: CSVEEGRGLPLAKNIQYF
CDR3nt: TGCAGCGTTGAAGAGGGGAGAGGGTTACCCCTAGCCAAAAACATTCAGTACTTC

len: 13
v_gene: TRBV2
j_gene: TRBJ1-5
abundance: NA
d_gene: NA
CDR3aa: CASRKGVAQPQHF
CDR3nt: TGTGCCAGCAGGAAGGGGGTGGCCCAGCCCCAGCATTTT

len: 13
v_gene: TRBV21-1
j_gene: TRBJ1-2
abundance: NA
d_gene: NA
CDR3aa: CASSKGLSYGYTF
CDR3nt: TGTGCCAGCAGCAAAGGACTTTCCTATGGCTACACCTTC

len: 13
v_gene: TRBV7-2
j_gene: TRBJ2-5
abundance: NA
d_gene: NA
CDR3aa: CASSLGGGETQYF
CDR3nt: TGTGCCAGCAGCTTAGGAGGGGGAGAGACCCAGTACTTC

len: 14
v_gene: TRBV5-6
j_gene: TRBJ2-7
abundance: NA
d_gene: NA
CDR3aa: CASSQVGRAYEQYF
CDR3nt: TGTGCCAGCAGCCAGGTGGGCAGGGCTTACGAGCAGTACTTC

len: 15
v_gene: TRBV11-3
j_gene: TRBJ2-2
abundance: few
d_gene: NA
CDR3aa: CASSLYGQNTGELFF
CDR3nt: TGTGCCAGCAGCTTATACGGGCAGAACACCGGGGAGCTGTTTTTT

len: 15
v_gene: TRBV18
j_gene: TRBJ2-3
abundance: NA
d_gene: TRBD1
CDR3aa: CASSPGTASTDTQYF
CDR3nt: TGTGCCAGCTCACCCGGGACAGCGAGCACAGATACGCAGTATTTT

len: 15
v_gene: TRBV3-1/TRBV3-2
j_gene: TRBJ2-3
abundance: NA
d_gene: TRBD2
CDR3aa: CASSPGTSDTDTQYF
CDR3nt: TGTGCCAGCAGCCCCGGGACTAGCGACACAGATACGCAGTATTTT

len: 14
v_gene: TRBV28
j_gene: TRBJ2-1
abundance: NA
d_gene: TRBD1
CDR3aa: CASSPGTGGNEQFF
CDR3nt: TGTGCCAGCAGTCCCGGGACAGGGGGCAATGAGCAGTTCTTC

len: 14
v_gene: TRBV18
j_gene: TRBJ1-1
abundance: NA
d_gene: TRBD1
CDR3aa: CASSLQGADTEAFF
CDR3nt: TGTGCCAGCTCACTACAGGGGGCAGACACTGAAGCTTTCTTT

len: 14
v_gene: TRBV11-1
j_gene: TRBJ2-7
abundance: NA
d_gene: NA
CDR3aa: CASSLVGRAYEQYF
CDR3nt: TGTGCCAGCAGCTTAGTCGGCAGGGCCTACGAGCAGTACTTC

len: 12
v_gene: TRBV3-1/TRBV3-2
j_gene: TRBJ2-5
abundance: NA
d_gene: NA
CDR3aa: CASSQRQETQYF
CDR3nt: TGTGCCAGCAGCCAACGACAGGAGACCCAGTACTTC

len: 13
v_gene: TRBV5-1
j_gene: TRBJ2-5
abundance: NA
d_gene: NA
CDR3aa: CASSLGVQETQYF
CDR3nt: TGCGCCAGCAGCTTGGGTGTCCAAGAGACCCAGTACTTC

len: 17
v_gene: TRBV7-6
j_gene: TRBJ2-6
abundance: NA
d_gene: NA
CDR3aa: CASSLPENRPGANVLTF
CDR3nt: TGTGCCAGCAGCTTACCGGAGAACAGACCTGGGGCCAACGTCCTGACTTTC

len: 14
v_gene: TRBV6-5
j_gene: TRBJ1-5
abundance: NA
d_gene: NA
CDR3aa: CASSYEGGREPQHF
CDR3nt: TGTGCCAGCAGTTACGAAGGGGGTAGGGAGCCCCAGCATTTT

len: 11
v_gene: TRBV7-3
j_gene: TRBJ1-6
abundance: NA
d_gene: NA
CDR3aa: CASSLWETLHF
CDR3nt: TGTGCCAGCAGCTTATGGGAGACCCTCCACTTT

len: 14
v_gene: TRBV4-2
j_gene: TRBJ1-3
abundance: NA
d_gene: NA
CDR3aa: CASSQGIPGNTIYF
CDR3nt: TGTGCCAGCAGCCAAGGGATCCCTGGAAACACCATATATTTT

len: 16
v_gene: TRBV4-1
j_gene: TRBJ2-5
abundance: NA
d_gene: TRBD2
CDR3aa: CASSQGSGGYQETQYF
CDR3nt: TGCGCCAGCAGCCAGGGTAGCGGGGGGTACCAAGAGACCCAGTACTTC

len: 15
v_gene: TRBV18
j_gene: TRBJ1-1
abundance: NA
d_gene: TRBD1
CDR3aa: CASSPIGQATDEAFF
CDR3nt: TGTGCCAGCTCACCAATAGGACAGGCTACCGATGAAGCTTTCTTT

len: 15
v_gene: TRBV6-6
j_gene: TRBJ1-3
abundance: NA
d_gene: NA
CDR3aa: CASSPGRGTGNTIYF
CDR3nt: TGTGCCAGCAGTCCGGGGAGGGGGACTGGAAACACCATATATTTT

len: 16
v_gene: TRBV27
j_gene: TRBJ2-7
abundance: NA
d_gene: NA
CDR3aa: CASSLIGRDSTYEQYF
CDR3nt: TGTGCCAGCAGTTTAATAGGCCGGGACTCTACCTACGAGCAGTACTTC

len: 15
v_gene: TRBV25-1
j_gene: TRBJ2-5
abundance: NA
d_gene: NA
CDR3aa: CASSGPRQAQETQYF
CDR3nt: TGTGCCAGCAGTGGCCCCCGACAGGCCCAAGAGACCCAGTACTTC

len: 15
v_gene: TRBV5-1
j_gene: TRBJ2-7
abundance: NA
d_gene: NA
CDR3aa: CASSLEPGQPYEQYF
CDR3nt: TGCGCCAGCAGCTTGGAGCCGGGACAACCCTACGAGCAGTACTTC

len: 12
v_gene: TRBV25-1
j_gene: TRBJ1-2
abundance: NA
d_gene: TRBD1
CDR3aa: CASSKDRGGYTF
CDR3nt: TGTGCCAGCAGTAAAGACAGGGGCGGCTACACCTTC

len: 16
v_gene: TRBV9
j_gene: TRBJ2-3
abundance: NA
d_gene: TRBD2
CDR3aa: CASSAHSGTSTDTQYF
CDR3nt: TGTGCCAGCAGCGCCCACAGCGGGACTAGCACAGATACGCAGTATTTT

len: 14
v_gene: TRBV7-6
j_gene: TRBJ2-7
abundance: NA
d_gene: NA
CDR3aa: CASSLERRSYEQYF
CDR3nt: TGTGCCAGCAGCTTAGAACGCCGGTCCTACGAGCAGTACTTC

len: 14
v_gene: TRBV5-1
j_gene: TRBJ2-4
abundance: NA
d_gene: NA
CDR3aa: CASSFDAAKNIQYF
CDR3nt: TGCGCCAGCAGCTTCGACGCAGCCAAAAACATTCAGTACTTC

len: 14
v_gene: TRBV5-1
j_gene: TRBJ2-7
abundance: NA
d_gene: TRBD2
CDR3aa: CASSIRGGGYEQYF
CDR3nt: TGCGCCAGCAGCATTCGGGGGGGCGGCTACGAGCAGTACTTC

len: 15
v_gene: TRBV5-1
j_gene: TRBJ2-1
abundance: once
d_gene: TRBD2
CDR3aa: CASSLGLAGINEQFF
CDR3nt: TGCGCCAGCAGCTTGGGACTAGCGGGAATTAATGAGCAGTTCTTC

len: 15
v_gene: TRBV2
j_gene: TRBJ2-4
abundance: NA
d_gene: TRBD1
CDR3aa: CASRGTGKAKNIQYF
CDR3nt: TGTGCCAGCAGGGGGACAGGCAAAGCCAAAAACATTCAGTACTTC

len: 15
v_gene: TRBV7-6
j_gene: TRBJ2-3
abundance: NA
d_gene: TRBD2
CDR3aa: CASSLQTSGTDTQYF
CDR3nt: TGTGCCAGCAGCTTACAGACTAGCGGGACAGATACGCAGTATTTT

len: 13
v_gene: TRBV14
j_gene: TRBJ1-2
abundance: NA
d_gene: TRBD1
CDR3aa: CASSQGTVYGYTF
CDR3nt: TGTGCCAGCAGCCAGGGGACAGTCTATGGCTACACCTTC

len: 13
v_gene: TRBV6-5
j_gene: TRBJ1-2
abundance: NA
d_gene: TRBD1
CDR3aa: CASSDRVNYGYTF
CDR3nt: TGTGCCAGCAGCGACAGGGTTAACTATGGCTACACCTTC

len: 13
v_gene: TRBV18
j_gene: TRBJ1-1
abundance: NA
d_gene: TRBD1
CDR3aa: CASSPRQGEGAFF
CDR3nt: TGTGCCAGCTCACCACGACAGGGGGAGGGAGCTTTCTTT

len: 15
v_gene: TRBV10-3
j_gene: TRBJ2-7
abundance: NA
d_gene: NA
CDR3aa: CAISDRGKGSYEQYF
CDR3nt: TGTGCCATCAGTGACAGGGGAAAAGGGTCCTACGAGCAGTACTTC

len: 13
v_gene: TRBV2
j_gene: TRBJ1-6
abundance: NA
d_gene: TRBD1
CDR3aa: CASGGQGGSPLHF
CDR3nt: TGTGCCAGCGGAGGACAGGGTGGTTCACCCCTCCACTTT

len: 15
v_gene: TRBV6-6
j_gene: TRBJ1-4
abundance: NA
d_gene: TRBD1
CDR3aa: CASRSSGQGIEKLFF
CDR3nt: TGTGCCAGCAGGTCCTCGGGACAGGGAATTGAAAAACTGTTTTTT

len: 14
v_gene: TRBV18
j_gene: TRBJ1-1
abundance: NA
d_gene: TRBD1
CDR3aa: CASSPRQGNTEAFF
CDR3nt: TGTGCCAGCTCACCAAGACAGGGCAACACTGAAGCTTTCTTT

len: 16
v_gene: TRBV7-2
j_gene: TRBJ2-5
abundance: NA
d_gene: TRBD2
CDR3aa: CASSLRASGSQETQYF
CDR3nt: TGTGCCAGCAGCTTACGGGCTAGCGGGAGCCAAGAGACCCAGTACTTC